The rows below give T cell receptor beta chains drawn from one sample of a study of blood T cell repertoires in COVID-19. Method: immunoSEQ multiplex PCR; TCRdb's copy keeps in-frame clones and lacks some. The data hold roughly 150,000 clones, with 80% observed a single time. The specimen was PBMCs or T cells enriched from blood (not recorded which). The receptor set was obtained from a middle-aged man who had recovered from COVID-19. Both conserved end residues are part of each CDR3. D genes are given only for firm matches. Rows may omit the clone size; those that give it use once, few, many or a size class.

>NA|15|NA|TRBV14
CASSQAGALGTEAFF
>once|13|NA|TRBV7-3
CASSLGPSTEAFF
>NA|14|NA|TRBV3-1/TRBV3-2
CASSHAQGKGGYTF
>once|14|NA|TRBV5-8
CASSLVAGNTEAFF
>NA|16|NA|TRBV6-4
CASSAGVSSYNSPLHF
>NA|13|NA|TRBV3-1/TRBV3-2
CASSPRENSPLHF
>NA|15|NA|TRBV15
CATSRKSWGDTEAFF
>few|11|NA|TRBV20-1
CSARDRETQYF
>NA|19|TRBD1|TRBV2
CASSPQAGQGAALNTEAFF
>NA|13|NA|TRBV7-3
CASSFGGSSSLHF
>NA|16|TRBD1|TRBV27
CASSLAPGQLQETQYF
>NA|15|TRBD2|TRBV11-3
CASSRDYGSYNEQFF
>NA|18|NA|TRBV13
CASSSTGSVNRADYGYTF
>NA|14|TRBD1|TRBV11-2
CASSLRGTDEKLFF
>NA|17|TRBD1|TRBV19
CASSRQGAPSGANVLTF
>NA|17|TRBD2|TRBV7-9
CASSLVETSGGADTQYF
>NA|11|NA|TRBV7-8
CASSLEYEQYF
>NA|13|NA|TRBV6-4
CASSIHRENTQYF
>NA|14|NA|TRBV27
CASSLSSGYYGYTF
>NA|14|TRBD1|TRBV9
CASSARGLNSPLHF
>NA|14|NA|TRBV5-1
CASSLGSGRETQYF
>NA|13|NA|TRBV6-6
CASSRNRETEAFF
>NA|13|TRBD2|TRBV30
CAWSLLAGTEQFF
>medium-sized|16|TRBD2|TRBV9
CASSVGLGTSSYEQYF
>few|13|NA|TRBV3-1/TRBV3-2
CASSQVSPGEVSF
>NA|13|NA|TRBV10-2
CASKGGVENIQYF
>NA|16|NA|TRBV6-6
CASSPSRRGADQPQHF
>NA|15|TRBD1|TRBV30
CAWSQGRDRALGYTF
>NA|15|TRBD1|TRBV19
CASRETGPSQETQYF
>NA|13|TRBD1|TRBV5-4
CASSRDRNTEAFF
>NA|15|NA|TRBV4-1
CASSQVSSSTGELFF
>NA|15|NA|TRBV18
CASSPGKRSYNEQFF
>NA|16|TRBD1|TRBV7-3
CASSMQGVVSNQPQHF
>NA|15|TRBD1|TRBV5-1
CASSTGQGAIDTQYF
>many|14|NA|TRBV19
CASRDSTLGYGYTF
>few|12|TRBD1|TRBV6-5
CASSRQGYGYTF